This TCR beta chain stems from a study of cytomegalovirus exposure and HLA in healthy donors. Trimming pared 1 base from V and 1 base from J, leaving 8 bases between. Germline CDR1 and CDR2: SGHDT and YYEEEE. The CDR3 runs to 15 residues. PCR used 60 Vbeta primers and 13 Jbeta primers. Sequenced by immunoSEQ multiplex PCR; TCRdb stores in-frame clones only, minus some. This table holds 120,000 to 150,000 clones, 78% found once. The V and J genes are TRBV5-6 and TRBJ2-2, with D uncertain. This receptor was obtained from a man aged 35 to 55 in good health and CMV-seropositive. The sequencing sample was made of PBMCs. The CDR3 reads CASSLFLVNTGELFF. In DNA, the CDR3 is TGTGCCAGCAGCTTGTTTCTAGTGAACACCGGGGAGCTGTTTTTT.